The 4 T cell receptor beta chains presented below share a single source sample, sequenced in a study of PD-1 blockade in mismatch repair-deficient tumors. Sequencing was performed with immunoSEQ multiplex PCR; in TCRdb, only in-frame clones are kept and a portion is missing. This repertoire shows 15,000 to 20,000 clones, more than 70% found once; its top ten account for 15% to 20%. The specimen was PBMCs, collected before pembrolizumab treatment. All receptors come from an adult with mismatch repair-deficient cancer.

This chain links TRBV29-1 with TRBJ2-5, with D maybe TRBD2 (6 bases). Trimming cost V 7 bases and J 4 bases, with 16 bases left between them. The CDR3 covers 13 residues. Germline V gene data show CDR1 as SQVTM and CDR2 as ANQGSEA. The CDR3 DNA sequence: TGCAGCGCGGGAGACTTGACGGTAGAGACCCAGTACTTC. Its translation: CSAGDLTVETQYF.

V is TRBV5-1 and J is TRBJ2-2; 9 bases align to TRBD2. Losses at the gene ends were 4 bases for V and 6 bases for J; bases not matched to a gene: 13. The CDR3 loop spans 17 amino acids. The V gene's germline CDR1 is SGHRS and CDR2 YFSETQ. The CDR3 protein is CASSPRASGTGAGELFF. The CDR3 DNA follows: TGCGCCAGCAGCCCGCGGGCTAGCGGGACCGGGGCCGGGGAGCTGTTTTTT.

The chain carries TRBV5-6 and TRBJ2-3, with unresolved D. Germline V gene sequence: CDR1 SGHDT, CDR2 YYEEEE. The V and J ends lost 5 bases and 13 bases respectively, with 14 bases between them. CDR3 length: 11 amino acids. The CDR3 region is CASRTGSQEYF. The DNA of the CDR3 is TGTGCCAGCAGGACCGGGTCCCAGGAGTATTTT.

The DNA for the CDR3 is TGTGCCAGCAGTGATGGACTAGCCACGTACAATGAGCAGTTCTTC. Translated, it gives CASSDGLATYNEQFF. This chain joins TRBV6-6 and TRBJ2-1, with 8 bases matching TRBD2. The germline V gene has CDR1 MNHNY and CDR2 SVGAGI (reference sequence). Unmatched junction bases numbered 7, after V lost 5 bases and J lost 4 bases. The CDR3 covers 15 residues.